This T cell receptor beta chain was identified in a study of PD-L1 blockade in urothelial cancer. Study-wide context: About 90% of the 29 patients were men with bladder-origin urothelial cancer.

The method was immunoSEQ multiplex PCR; TCRdb's version includes in-frame clones alone and lacks a portion of them. This sample has more than 95,000 clones, with roughly 90% found just once. The germline V gene encodes CDR1 LNHNV and CDR2 YYDKDF (reference sequence). The CDR3 is made up of 16 amino acids. The V end lost 0 bases, the J end lost 1 base, and 12 bases lay between the germline ends. Time point noted: peripheral blood 6 weeks after treatment start. Sample: PBMCs, taken around atezolizumab (anti-PD-L1) treatment. The chain links TRBV15 to TRBJ1-1; maybe TRBD1 (5 bases). The sequence derives from a man aged 55 to 70 with urothelial cancer. CDR3 loop: CATSRDPTGGNTEAFF. In DNA form, the CDR3 reads TGTGCCACCAGCAGAGATCCTACCGGGGGGAACACTGAAGCTTTCTTT. Full variable domain (remainder filled in from reference TRBV15 and TRBJ1-1): DAMVIQNPRYQVTQFGKPVTLSCSQTLNHNVMYWYQQKSSQAPKLLFHYYDKDFNNEADTPDNFQSRRPNTSFCFLDIRSPGLGDTAMYLCATSRDPTGGNTEAFFGQGTRLTVV.